Below are 29 T cell receptor beta chains sequenced from a single sample in a study of brain T cells in children with intractable seizures. Sequenced by immunoSEQ multiplex PCR; TCRdb stores in-frame clones only, minus some. The table records approximately 40,000 clones, 80% to 95% of them present only once. The sequencing used peripheral blood, collected at surgery. The receptors derive from a girl between 2 and 10 years old with tuberous sclerosis and intractable seizures.

This clone was counted between two and nine times. The rearrangement joins TRBV10-2 to TRBJ2-7; D may match TRBD1 or TRBD2 (5 bases each). The CDR3 has 12 residues. The V gene's germline CDR1 is WSHSY and CDR2 SAAADI. V gave up 3 bases and J gave up 4 bases, with 7 bases separating them. CDR3 DNA: TGCGCCAGCAGTGACGAGGGGTACGAGCAGTACGTC. It is translated as CASSDEGYEQYV.

This chain connects TRBV11-2 to TRBJ2-7; tentatively, D is TRBD1 or TRBD2 (5 bases each). CDR3 length equals 14 residues. Germline CDR1 and CDR2: SGHAT and FQNNGV. The ends were cut back, 0 bases at V and 3 bases at J, with 9 bases in the middle. The CDR3 sequence is CASSLEAGSYEQYV. The CDR3 coding sequence is TGTGCCAGCAGCTTAGAGGCAGGGAGCTACGAGCAGTACGTC.

This chain joins TRBV6-6 and TRBJ2-6; possible D gene TRBD2, 6 bases. The ends were cut back, 6 bases at V and 3 bases at J, with 12 bases in the middle. The germline gives CDR1 MNHNY, CDR2 SVGAGI (reference sequence). This CDR3 is 15 amino acids long. In DNA, the CDR3 is TGTGCCAGCAGATCCTTGGGGGGTGGGGCCAACGTCCTGACTTTC. Translation gives CASRSLGGGANVLTF.

The V and J genes are TRBV5-4 and TRBJ2-5; 15 bases are a match to TRBD2. The CDR3 is 16 residues long. The germline CDR1 and CDR2 sequences are SGHNT and YYREEE (reference sequence). The ends lost 4 bases at V and 2 bases at J; junction bases unmatched: 3. CDR3 bases: TGTGCCAGCAGCCAGGGACTAGCGGGGGGACAAGAGACCCAGTACTTC. This encodes CASSQGLAGGQETQYF.

This clone occurred a few times. The chain employs TRBV12-3 or TRBV12-4 and TRBJ1-1, with D hard to call. Trimming removed 7 bases from V and 1 base from J, with 1 base in between. The CDR3 spans 10 residues. CDR3 protein: CASTNTEAFF. The CDR3 DNA sequence: TGTGCCAGCACGAACACTGAAGCTTTCTTT.

V usage is TRBV7-9 and J usage is TRBJ1-1; D unclear. The germline CDR1 and CDR2 sequences are SEHNR and FQNEAQ (reference sequence). Trimming pared 6 bases from V and 4 bases from J, leaving 6 bases between. There are 11 residues in the CDR3. This chain's CDR3 is CASRRTTEAFF. The CDR3 DNA reads TGTGCCAGCAGACGGACCACTGAAGCTTTCTTT.

The chain combines TRBV5-1 with TRBJ1-1; TRBD1 aligns across 11 bases. The junction had 10 bases not matched to a gene; V was cut back by 4 bases and J by 5 bases. The CDR3 extends over 16 amino acids. CDR1 is SGHRS and CDR2 is YFSETQ in the germline V gene. The CDR3 protein is CASSPGDRGAWTEAFF. The CDR3 DNA sequence: TGCGCCAGCAGCCCTGGGGACAGGGGGGCTTGGACTGAAGCTTTCTTT. Full variable domain (remainder filled in from reference TRBV5-1 and TRBJ1-1): KAGVTQTPRYLIKTRGQQVTLSCSPISGHRSVSWYQQTPGQGLQFLFEYFSETQRNKGNFPGRFSGRQFSNSRSEMNVSTLELGDSALYLCASSPGDRGAWTEAFFGQGTRLTVV.

For the CDR3, the DNA is TGCGCCAGCAGCGCCCGGGACGGTAGCTCCTACAATGAGCAGTTCTTC. Amino acid sequence: CASSARDGSSYNEQFF. V is TRBV5-1 and J is TRBJ2-1; D is possibly TRBD1 or TRBD2 (5 bases each). The V end lost 4 bases, the J end lost 0 bases, and 14 bases lay between the germline ends. CDR1 is SGHRS and CDR2 is YFSETQ in the germline V gene. The CDR3 has 16 residues. Based on the CDR3 plus reference TRBV5-1 and TRBJ2-1, the full variable domain is KAGVTQTPRYLIKTRGQQVTLSCSPISGHRSVSWYQQTPGQGLQFLFEYFSETQRNKGNFPGRFSGRQFSNSRSEMNVSTLELGDSALYLCASSARDGSSYNEQFFGPGTRLTVL.

The rearrangement joins TRBV5-7 to TRBJ1-5; D is undetermined. TRBV5-7 counts as an open reading frame of uncertain function. V was cut by 0 bases and J by 4 bases, with 5 bases left in between. This CDR3 is built from 13 residues. DNA of the CDR3: TGTGCCAGCAGCTTGGCAAGGAATCAGCCCCAGCATTTT. It translates to CASSLARNQPQHF.

The rearrangement links TRBV6-5 to TRBJ2-5; 7 bases are a match to TRBD2. V lost 5 bases to trimming and J lost 1 base; unmatched junction nucleotides: 4. The CDR3 is 14 amino acids. Germline V gene data show CDR1 as MNHEY and CDR2 as SVGAGI. The chain's CDR3 is CASSPQRGQETQYF. Here the CDR3 DNA reads TGTGCCAGCAGTCCCCAGCGGGGCCAAGAGACCCAGTACTTC.

V and J are TRBV19 and TRBJ1-5; the D gene is possibly TRBD1 (5 bases). The CDR3 extends over 16 amino acids. Looked up from germline, CDR1 is LNHDA and CDR2 is SQIVND (reference sequence). V was pared by 7 bases and J by 1 base, with 17 bases between. The CDR3 bases are TGTGCCAGTACCACGGCAGGGACGTTAAGCAATCAGCCCCAGCATTTT. It yields the protein CASTTAGTLSNQPQHF.

This clone was seen a single time. The genes are TRBV15 and TRBJ1-2, with unresolved D. The germline V gene has CDR1 LNHNV and CDR2 YYDKDF (reference sequence). The CDR3 totals 16 residues. The V and J ends lost 0 bases and 5 bases respectively, with 16 bases between them. The CDR3 DNA follows: TGTGCCACCAGCAGAGATGTTTCAGAGTACGGATATGGCTACACCTTC. Amino acid sequence: CATSRDVSEYGYGYTF.

The gene calls are TRBV6-6 and TRBJ1-6; TRBD1 is a possible D gene (5 bases). This CDR3 region has 14 residues. Trimming stripped 5 bases from V and 10 bases from J, with 15 bases between. Germline lookup yields CDR1 MNHNY and CDR2 SVGAGI (reference sequence). Here the CDR3 DNA reads TGTGCCAGCAGTGTTCTGGGGGAGGGCTCACCCCTCCACTTT. Protein product: CASSVLGEGSPLHF.

This chain connects TRBV29-1 to TRBJ1-3; D uncertain. Germline V gene data show CDR1 as SQVTM and CDR2 as ANQGSEA. The CDR3 has 14 residues. V was cut by 6 bases and J by 0 bases, with 12 bases left in between. CDR3 nucleotide sequence: TGCAGCGTGAGAGGTTTATACTCTGGAAACACCATATATTTT. Protein: CSVRGLYSGNTIYF.

V is TRBV15 and J is TRBJ1-2, with TRBD1 matching over 10 bases. The CDR3 covers 15 residues. Trimming at V came to 0 bases and at J to 4 bases, leaving 2 bases not matched to a gene. Germline assignment: CDR1 LNHNV and CDR2 YYDKDF (reference sequence). The CDR3 DNA reads as TGTGCCACCAGCAGAGAAAGGGACAGGGGCTATGGCTACACCTTC. Protein: CATSRERDRGYGYTF.

The chain employs TRBV30 and TRBJ1-3; D is ambiguous. V was pared by 0 bases and J by 7 bases, with 4 bases between. Germline V CDR1 and CDR2: GTSNPN, SVGIG (reference sequence). The CDR3 is 11 residues long. CDR3 protein: CAWSVRNTIYF. The DNA for the CDR3 is TGTGCCTGGAGTGTACGTAACACCATATATTTT.

The rearrangement joins TRBV7-7 to TRBJ2-1; 9 nucleotides align to TRBD2. With 5 bases clipped from V and 8 bases from J, the junction kept 13 bases outside the gene matches. The CDR3 length is 16 residues. Germline CDR1 SSHAT, CDR2 FNYEAQ (reference sequence). The CDR3 loop is CASSANPGGGADEQFF. The CDR3 DNA reads as TGTGCCAGCAGCGCCAACCCTGGCGGGGGGGCCGATGAGCAGTTCTTC.

The V call is TRBV27, the J call TRBJ1-5; TRBD1 agrees at 8 bases. V shed 5 bases, J shed 7 bases, and the junction held 7 bases outside the gene matches. The CDR3 spans 14 residues. Germline CDR1 and CDR2: MNHEY and SMNVEV (reference sequence). The CDR3 coding sequence is TGTGCCAGCAGTCCACGGACAGGGTGGCAGCCCCAGCATTTT. This sequence encodes CASSPRTGWQPQHF.

The rearrangement uses TRBV7-9 and TRBJ1-1, with 7 positions matching TRBD1. The CDR3 has 15 amino acids. Germline CDR1 is SEHNR and CDR2 is FQNEAQ (reference sequence). V shed 4 bases, J shed 2 bases, and the junction held 7 bases outside the gene matches. The CDR3 protein is CASSSPGGGNTEAFF. The CDR3 bases are TGTGCCAGCAGCTCCCCAGGAGGGGGCAACACTGAAGCTTTCTTT. Complete variable domain (other parts from reference TRBV7-9 and TRBJ1-1): DTGVSQNPRHKITKRGQNVTFRCDPISEHNRLYWYRQTLGQGPEFLTYFQNEAQLEKSRLLSDRFSAERPKGSFSTLEIQRTEQGDSAMYLCASSSPGGGNTEAFFGQGTRLTVV.

V gene TRBV5-6 combines with J gene TRBJ1-1, with a tentative D call TRBD1 (6 bases). CDR1 is SGHDT and CDR2 is YYEEEE in the germline V gene. The CDR3 covers 16 residues. V lost 0 bases, J lost 1 base, and 13 bases lay in between. DNA of the CDR3: TGTGCCAGCAGCTTGGAATGGACAGATAAGAACACTGAAGCTTTCTTT. It codes for CASSLEWTDKNTEAFF.

V gene TRBV6-5 combines with J gene TRBJ1-2, with 11 bases that match TRBD1. The CDR3 covers 13 residues. Per the germline V gene, CDR1 is MNHEY and CDR2 is SVGAGI. V lost 6 bases and J lost 6; bases outside the gene matches: 3. The CDR3: CASSGTGGNGYTF. DNA for the CDR3: TGTGCCAGCAGCGGGACAGGGGGTAATGGCTACACCTTC.

The table lists this clone with a few counts. This chain links TRBV2 with TRBJ1-4; weak D call: TRBD1 (6 bases). The CDR3 spans 14 residues. From germline, CDR1 is SNHLY and CDR2 FYNNEI. Trimming left V 4 bases short and J 5 bases short, with 11 bases between. The CDR3 reads CASSAQGRNEKLFF. CDR3 bases: TGTGCCAGCAGTGCACAGGGCCGGAATGAAAAACTGTTTTTT.

This chain links TRBV4-2 with TRBJ1-2; D is unclear. The CDR3 is made up of 15 amino acids. Trimming cost V 1 base and J 1 base, with 10 bases left between them. The V gene's germline CDR1 is LGHNA and CDR2 YNFKEQ. The CDR3 DNA reads as TGTGCCAGCAGCCAAGCAAGGGAGAGTAACTATGGCTACACCTTC. It is translated as CASSQARESNYGYTF.

The chain combines TRBV10-3 with TRBJ1-2, with 7 bases aligning to TRBD1. This CDR3 has 16 residues. After removal of 6 bases from V and 1 base from J, the junction contained 11 bases not matched to a gene. Germline V lookup: CDR1 ENHRY, CDR2 SYGVKD. Here the CDR3 DNA reads TGTGCCATCAGGCGGACACGACAGGGCTTTAACTATGGCTACACCTTC. This codes for CAIRRTRQGFNYGYTF.

This sequence joins TRBV5-1 and TRBJ1-4, with D unclear. Trimming left V 5 bases short and J 5 bases short, with 13 bases between. The germline CDR1 and CDR2 sequences are SGHRS and YFSETQ. This CDR3 comprises 14 residues. CDR3 amino acids: CASSGSGGNEKLFF. The CDR3 region has the DNA TGCGCCAGCAGTGGATCAGGTGGGAATGAAAAACTGTTTTTT.

Only one count was recorded for this clone. The chain recombines TRBV10-3 with TRBJ1-2, with 11 bases identical to TRBD1. CDR1 ENHRY and CDR2 SYGVKD come from the germline V gene. The CDR3 extends over 14 amino acids. The junction had 11 bases not matched to a gene; V was cut back by 10 bases and J by 7 bases. CDR3 nucleotides: TGTGCCACGGCCCCGGGACAGGGGGGACTTGGCTACACCTTC. Amino acid sequence: CATAPGQGGLGYTF.

The chain has TRBV19 and TRBJ2-1, with D possibly being TRBD2 (6 bases). From germline, CDR1 is LNHDA and CDR2 SQIVND (reference sequence). V was shortened by 6 bases and J by 0 bases, with 15 bases between the two germline ends. The CDR3 is 16 residues long. CDR3 DNA: TGTGCCAGTAGGGGGGGACTCCGAAGCTCCTACAATGAGCAGTTCTTC. As protein: CASRGGLRSSYNEQFF.

This clone has just a few counts. CDR3 nucleotide sequence: TGTGCCAGCAGCTTGGCTGGCTCCTACGAGCAGTACGTC. The encoded protein is CASSLAGSYEQYV. The chain joins TRBV5-6 to TRBJ2-7; D uncertain. Germline V CDR1 and CDR2: SGHDT, YYEEEE. The CDR3 is 13 amino acids. The V end was cut by 0 bases, the J end by 0 bases, with 4 bases between.

This sequence joins TRBV4-1 and TRBJ1-6; 9 bases are a match to TRBD1. The V gene's germline CDR1 is MGHRA and CDR2 YSYEKL. This CDR3 has 15 residues. V dropped 2 bases and J dropped 5; count of bases not matched to a gene: 1. The CDR3 loop is CASSQRTGDNSPLHF. DNA of the CDR3: TGCGCCAGCAGCCAACGGACAGGGGATAATTCACCCCTCCACTTT.